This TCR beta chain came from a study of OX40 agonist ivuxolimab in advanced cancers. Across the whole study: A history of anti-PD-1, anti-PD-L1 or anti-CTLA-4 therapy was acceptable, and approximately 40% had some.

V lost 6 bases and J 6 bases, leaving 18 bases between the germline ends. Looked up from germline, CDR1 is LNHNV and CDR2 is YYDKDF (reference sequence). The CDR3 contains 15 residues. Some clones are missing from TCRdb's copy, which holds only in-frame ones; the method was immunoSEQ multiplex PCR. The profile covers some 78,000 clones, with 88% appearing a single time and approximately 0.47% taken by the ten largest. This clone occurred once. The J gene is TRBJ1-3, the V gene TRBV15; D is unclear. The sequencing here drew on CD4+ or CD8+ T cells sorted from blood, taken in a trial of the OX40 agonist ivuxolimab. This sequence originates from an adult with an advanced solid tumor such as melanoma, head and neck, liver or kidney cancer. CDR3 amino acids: CATRSPDSGPNTIYF. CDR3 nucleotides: TGTGCCACCAGGTCACCGGACTCGGGCCCAAACACCATATATTTT.